This T cell receptor beta chain was sequenced during a study of identical twins (TCRdb year 2016). Describing the broader study: The study deep-sequenced TCR alpha and beta repertoires from monozygotic twins, unrelated adults of various ages and cord blood to test whether fetal clonotypes persist. To rule out contamination, replicate twin experiments were performed at different times with different library preparation protocols.

Broader findings and caveats from the paper: Conclusions relied on cross-sectional statistical analysis, since the same donors could not be followed over many years. Out-of-frame TCR alpha sequences shared between twins showed an excess of low generation-probability sequences compared with coincidental sharing between unrelated individuals. Fewer insertions were carried by abundant cord blood beta clonotypes, a similar but weaker trend appeared in young adult naive repertoires, and no such trend appeared in memory repertoires. In monozygotic twins, out-of-frame TCR alpha sharing was systematically underestimated by recombination models, although the models agreed with sharing between unrelated individuals. Zero-insertion analyses could be partly confounded by invariant T cells such as MAIT and iNKT, though diverse VJ usage argued against such confounding for most clonotypes. Excess twin sharing in beta out-of-frame sequences was weaker because fewer shared sequences lowered the signal-to-noise ratio.

Receptor libraries were prepared by 5' RACE. Data came from an Illumina HiSeq 2000. A universal primer binding site was added through template switching, and the final cDNA carried a unique molecular identifier so that TCR cDNA molecules could be counted accurately. Specific primers in the conserved constant-segment region were used to synthesize first-strand cDNA for TCR alpha and beta chains. To control for contamination, each cDNA library was double barcoded with a SMART-Mk sample barcode plus Illumina barcodes. TruSeq adapter sequences, together with Illumina sample barcodes, were added in two successive PCR steps. Sequencing of the TCR alpha and beta cDNA libraries was done on the Illumina HiSeq platform using custom primers. In the original analysis: MiGEC was used to process raw reads and extract unique molecular identifiers, and MiXCR was used to find CDR3 positions. For each individual, recombination models were inferred using an EM algorithm with the repgenHMM and IGoR tools. The analysis of shared clonotypes was done with the tcR package in R, with sharing normalized by the product of cloneset sizes. Out-of-frame nonproductive sequences were analyzed to study raw recombination free of thymic and clonal selection effects. TCRdb reprocessed the public reads (quality trimming at Q25 with fastp, clone calling with MiXCR) and kept in-frame beta chains. Identical CDR3 protein sequences are pooled into one entry, listed with their most common genes and DNA. In this record, the V and J calls reflect TCRdb's handling and not the investigators' own analysis. The sample table lists hundreds of thousands of distinct CDR3 sequences, 5.5% to 7.5% of them with a count of one. The ten largest clonotypes hold approximately 1.6% of the sample.

The junction carries 18 bases between V and J, which are trimmed by 3 bases and 5 bases respectively. The CDR1 and CDR2 encoded by the germline V gene are KGHDR and SFDVKD. Taken from cysteine to phenylalanine, the CDR3 has 16 residues. The entry retains the CDR3 DNA only, 48 bases that are in frame from base 1. Ten or more counts support this clonotype. It lacks a known antigen. No clone much larger than this one lies a single base away; base qualities are absent. All donors were healthy Caucasians. The researchers also sequenced three unrelated adults who were not twins: a male aged 18 to 29, a male aged 50 to 59, and a female aged 50 to 59. Miltenyi CD45RO+ enrichment and human naive T-cell isolation kits were used to isolate memory (CD45RO+) and naive T cells from PBMC.

The sequence links TRBV24-1 to TRBJ2-5, with TRBD2 as a weak D call on 5 bases. Material: naive T cells sorted from blood. This specimen's cell subset or site label, interpreted: cells isolated with a human naive T-cell isolation kit. The TCR was taken from a man aged 18 to 29 in good health. Here is the DNA: TGTGCCACCAGTGATATCGGCGGGCCGGGAAGGGAGACCCAGTACTTC. This sequence encodes CATSDIGGPGRETQYF.